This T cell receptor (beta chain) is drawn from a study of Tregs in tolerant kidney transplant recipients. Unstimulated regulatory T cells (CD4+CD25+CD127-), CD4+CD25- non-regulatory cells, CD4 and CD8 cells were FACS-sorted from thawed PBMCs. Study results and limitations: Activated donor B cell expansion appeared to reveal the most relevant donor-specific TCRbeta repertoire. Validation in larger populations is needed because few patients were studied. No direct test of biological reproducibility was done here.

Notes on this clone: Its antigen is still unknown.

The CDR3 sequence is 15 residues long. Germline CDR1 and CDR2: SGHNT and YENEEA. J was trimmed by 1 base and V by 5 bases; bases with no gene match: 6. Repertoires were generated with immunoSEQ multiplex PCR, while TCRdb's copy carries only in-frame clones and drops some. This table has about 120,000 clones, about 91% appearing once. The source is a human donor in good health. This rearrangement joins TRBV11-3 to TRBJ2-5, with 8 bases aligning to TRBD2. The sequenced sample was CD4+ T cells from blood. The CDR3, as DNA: TGTGCCAGCAGCACGGGACTAGGGATCCAAGAGACCCAGTACTTC. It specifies CASSTGLGIQETQYF.